The rows below give T cell receptor beta chains drawn from one sample of a study of T-cell memory formation after mild COVID-19. TCRdb itself ran the 5' RACE reads through MiXCR, one entry per CDR3 protein. Altogether hundreds of thousands of distinct CDR3 sequences are present, roughly 18% being singletons, with the ten largest covering around 12%. The sequencing sample was made of PBMCs or a T cell subset sorted from them (not recorded which). The receptor source for this set is an adult woman who had mild COVID-19 (a few samples of this study predate the infection). Cell type and time point are not known. CDR3s leave out the opening cysteine and the closing phenylalanine or tryptophan. Part of the rows lack a size; the others show once, few, many or a class for expanded clones.

j_gene: TRBJ1-4
abundance: few
v_gene: TRBV11-2
CDR3aa: ASSLHNRVYNEKLF

j_gene: TRBJ2-7
abundance: few
v_gene: TRBV7-9
CDR3aa: ASGVPGYEQY

j_gene: TRBJ2-4
abundance: few
v_gene: TRBV20-1
CDR3aa: SARDPALGGIQY

j_gene: TRBJ2-5
abundance: few
v_gene: TRBV12-3/TRBV12-4
CDR3aa: ASKRAGLGVQETQY

j_gene: TRBJ2-3
abundance: few
v_gene: TRBV24-1
CDR3aa: ATSDWLGTSGNPQDTQY

j_gene: TRBJ2-1
abundance: few
v_gene: TRBV9
CDR3aa: ASSADRGDEQF

j_gene: TRBJ1-4
abundance: .
v_gene: TRBV30
CDR3aa: AWSVPGAFNEKLF

j_gene: TRBJ2-7
abundance: few
v_gene: TRBV15
CDR3aa: ATSRARAYEQY

j_gene: TRBJ2-7
abundance: few
v_gene: TRBV5-1
CDR3aa: ASSSGSLRNEQY

j_gene: TRBJ2-1
abundance: .
v_gene: TRBV19
CDR3aa: ASKQNPYNEQF

j_gene: TRBJ1-1
abundance: .
v_gene: TRBV9
CDR3aa: ASSAFSGGTEAF

j_gene: TRBJ2-1
abundance: .
v_gene: TRBV7-8
CDR3aa: ASSPSGGTTSYNEQF

j_gene: TRBJ2-7
abundance: .
v_gene: TRBV3-1
CDR3aa: ASSQDRAGTPPYEQY

j_gene: TRBJ2-7
abundance: .
v_gene: TRBV6-6
CDR3aa: ASTRSGDEQY

j_gene: TRBJ2-1
abundance: .
v_gene: TRBV5-4
CDR3aa: ASSLSFGNEQF

j_gene: TRBJ2-7
abundance: many
v_gene: TRBV29-1
CDR3aa: SVVEPRGRAYEQY

j_gene: TRBJ2-7
abundance: .
v_gene: TRBV6-2/TRBV6-3
CDR3aa: ASSYSTLPATYEQY

j_gene: TRBJ1-2
abundance: .
v_gene: TRBV27
CDR3aa: ASSLSWSQGASYGYT

j_gene: TRBJ2-7
abundance: few
v_gene: TRBV20-1
CDR3aa: SAREGLYEQY

j_gene: TRBJ1-1
abundance: .
v_gene: TRBV18
CDR3aa: ASSPGWGTEAF

j_gene: TRBJ1-5
abundance: .
v_gene: TRBV7-6
CDR3aa: ASSPGPGGRSNQPQH

j_gene: TRBJ1-5
abundance: .
v_gene: TRBV7-9
CDR3aa: ASSMGQGNQPQH

j_gene: TRBJ1-2
abundance: .
v_gene: TRBV12-3/TRBV12-4
CDR3aa: ASSFRVQGNYGYT

j_gene: TRBJ2-3
abundance: .
v_gene: TRBV9
CDR3aa: ASSDGSDTQY

j_gene: TRBJ2-1
abundance: few
v_gene: TRBV7-2
CDR3aa: ASSPQLEQF